Described below is a single TCR beta chain sequence and its context. No antigen is known for it. The data were obtained in a study of blood T cells in healthy people across ages. General study findings and limits: Higher diversity, along with more naive CD4+ cells, distinguished long-lived donors from aged donors.

With a J-beta primer mix and a sample-barcoded 5' primer, a second PCR ran about 7 to 12 cycles. TCRdb used MiXCR to reprocess the 5' RACE reads, holding one entry per CDR3 protein. The sample has about 640,000 distinct CDR3 sequences, 58% seen once. This TCR was sampled from a man in his sixties in good health. The sample taken for sequencing was blood.

Here the CDR3 reads CSAVTTGSSYEQYF. In DNA form, the CDR3 reads TGCAGCGCTGTTACGACAGGGTCCTCCTACGAGCAGTACTTC. This sequence joins TRBV29-1 and TRBJ2-7; 7 bases match TRBD1. Germline V gives CDR1 SQVTM, CDR2 ANQGSEA. This CDR3 comprises 14 residues. Trimming took 7 bases from V and 0 from J; bases not matched to a gene: 9.